The next 27 T cell receptor beta chains were all read from a single sample in a study of T cells in Graves' hyperthyroidism and ophthalmopathy. Amplification of TCR beta CDR3 regions used RNA as the template. Carried out on the TCR CDR3, a first-round RT-PCR used the HTBI primer set. In TCRdb, the multiplex PCR reads were re-called with MiXCR into one record per CDR3 protein. This table has 250,000 to 300,000 distinct CDR3 sequences, approximately 14% appearing once. Sequencing used blood. The receptors come from a middle-aged woman with Graves' hyperthyroidism.

This clonotype appeared many times. This chain connects TRBV11-1 to TRBJ2-7; 10 nucleotides match TRBD1. The CDR3 has 16 residues. J gave up 4 bases and V 5 bases, and 11 bases lay outside the gene matches. Germline V gene lookup returns CDR1 SGHAT and CDR2 FQDESV (reference sequence). CDR3 in DNA: TGTGCCAGCAGCCCCTGGACAGGGGGTTATCTTTACGAGCAGTACTTC. This sequence encodes CASSPWTGGYLYEQYF.

In this sample, this clonotype turned up many times. The chain is built from TRBV7-9 and TRBJ1-2; D unclear. The CDR3 spans 15 residues. Germline V CDR1 and CDR2: SEHNR, FQNEAQ (reference sequence). V was pared by 1 base and J by 5 bases, with 14 bases between. Here the CDR3 reads CASSLGAEGRYGYTF. CDR3 in DNA: TGTGCCAGCAGCTTAGGGGCGGAGGGTCGGTATGGCTACACCTTC.

This clonotype was seen ten or more times. The chain links TRBV27 to TRBJ2-1, with unresolved D. Germline V gene lookup returns CDR1 MNHEY and CDR2 SMNVEV (reference sequence). This CDR3 has 13 amino acids. V was shortened by 3 bases and J by 5 bases, with 8 bases between the two germline ends. For the CDR3, the DNA is TGTGCCAGCAGTTTGGTCGGACACAATGAGCAGTTCTTC. Its protein is CASSLVGHNEQFF.

This clonotype turned up a few times. This CDR3 reads CASSYRDRGKTEAFF. As DNA, the CDR3 is TGTGCCAGCAGCTACCGGGACAGGGGAAAAACTGAAGCTTTCTTT. The genes are TRBV11-3 and TRBJ1-1; 10 bases are a match to TRBD1. The CDR3 is 15 amino acids. Germline V gene lookup returns CDR1 SGHNT and CDR2 YENEEA. The trim removed 4 bases at V and 5 bases at J, leaving 7 bases unmatched.

This clonotype occurred a few times. This sequence joins TRBV15 and TRBJ2-3; 15 nucleotides align to TRBD2. This CDR3 has 16 amino acids. The V and J ends lost 3 bases and 3 bases, in that order; junction bases with no gene match: 1. Per germline, CDR1 LNHNV and CDR2 YYDKDF (reference sequence). The CDR3 is CATSSGTSGRTDTQYF. CDR3 DNA: TGTGCCACCAGCAGTGGGACTAGCGGGAGGACAGATACGCAGTATTTT. The complete variable domain, with remaining parts taken from reference TRBV15 and TRBJ2-3, reads DAMVIQNPRYQVTQFGKPVTLSCSQTLNHNVMYWYQQKSSQAPKLLFHYYDKDFNNEADTPDNFQSRRPNTSFCFLDIRSPGLGDTAMYLCATSSGTSGRTDTQYFGPGTRLTVL.

This clonotype appeared many times. The V call is TRBV6-5, the J call TRBJ2-7; no firm D call. The CDR3 has 13 amino acids. Trimming removed 2 bases at V and 6 bases at J, with 11 bases between. Germline lookup yields CDR1 MNHEY and CDR2 SVGAGI. The CDR3 region has the DNA TGTGCCAGCAGTTACGAAGGTGGTTTCGAGCAGTACTTC. It yields the protein CASSYEGGFEQYF.

This clonotype was counted a few times. The CDR3 nucleotides read TGTGCCAGCAGCTTATCGGCCTACGAGCAGTACTTC. Residues: CASSLSAYEQYF. The genes are TRBV7-9 and TRBJ2-7; D uncertain. This CDR3 region has 12 residues. CDR1 SEHNR and CDR2 FQNEAQ come from the germline V gene (reference sequence). Trimming pared 2 bases from V and 2 bases from J, leaving 4 bases between.

This clonotype was counted ten times or more. The J gene is TRBJ2-7, the V gene TRBV10-1, with D uncertain. Trimming removed 0 bases from V and 3 bases from J, with 9 bases in between. CDR1 is WNHNN, CDR2 SYGVQD, per germline (reference sequence). This CDR3 is built from 14 residues. The DNA of the CDR3 is TGCGCCAGCAGTGAGTCGGGGATCCGCTACGAGCAGTACTTC. This translates into CASSESGIRYEQYF.

The sample holds many counts of this clonotype. The germline gene is not matched at one end of the junction; a read error may be the cause. The chain links TRBV12-3 or TRBV12-4 to TRBJ1-1, with D possibly being TRBD1 (5 bases). The CDR3 is 12 amino acids. The CDR3 DNA reads as TGTGCCAGCAGTCCCGGACACACAGAAGCTTTCTTT. This translates into CASSPGHTEAFF.

Many counts were recorded for this clonotype. The chain has TRBV13 and TRBJ2-3; a possible D gene is TRBD2 (6 bases). The CDR3 contains 14 residues. Trimming removed 6 bases from V and 0 bases from J, with 10 bases in between. Germline lookup yields CDR1 PRHDT and CDR2 FYEKMQ (reference sequence). The CDR3 DNA reads as TGTGCCAGCAGATCTCGGGGGAGCACAGATACGCAGTATTTT. Its translation is CASRSRGSTDTQYF.

J is TRBJ2-3 and V is TRBV29-1; the match to TRBD2 covers 10 bases. Per germline, CDR1 SQVTM and CDR2 ANQGSEA. Trimming removed 6 bases from V and 3 bases from J; junction bases left unmatched: 6. This CDR3 is built from 14 residues. CDR3 protein: CSVATSGKTDTQYF. The CDR3 region has the DNA TGCAGCGTGGCCACTAGCGGGAAGACAGATACGCAGTATTTT.

This clonotype was observed a few times. The chain couples TRBV28 to TRBJ2-6; 8 bases line up with TRBD1. Germline values: CDR1 MDHEN, CDR2 SYDVKM. The junction had 5 bases not matched to a gene; V was cut back by 3 bases and J by 4 bases. This CDR3 has 16 residues. The CDR3 DNA reads as TGTGCCAGCAGTTTCCAGACAGGGGCCGGGGCCAACGTCCTGACTTTC. The encoded protein is CASSFQTGAGANVLTF. Based on the CDR3 plus reference TRBV28 and TRBJ2-6, the full variable domain is DVKVTQSSRYLVKRTGEKVFLECVQDMDHENMFWYRQDPGLGLRLIYFSYDVKMKEKGDIPEGYSVSREKKERFSLILESASTNQTSMYLCASSFQTGAGANVLTFGAGSRLTVL.

This clonotype occurred many times. The V call is TRBV4-1, the J call TRBJ1-3; D unclear. CDR3 size: 15 residues. V was pared by 0 bases and J by 0 bases, with 6 bases between. Germline V lookup: CDR1 MGHRA, CDR2 YSYEKL. The CDR3 reads CASSQDRSSGNTIYF. As DNA, the CDR3 is TGCGCCAGCAGCCAAGACCGTTCCTCTGGAAACACCATATATTTT.

The chain combines TRBV11-3 with TRBJ2-1; the D is unclear. The CDR3 loop spans 14 amino acids. Germline V CDR1 and CDR2: SGHNT, YENEEA. V lost 1 base and J lost 7, with 11 bases in between. The CDR3, as DNA: TGTGCCAGCAGCTTAGCAGCCCCTGGGAATGAGCAGTTCTTC. This sequence encodes CASSLAAPGNEQFF.

This clonotype occurred many times. The chain recombines TRBV20-1 with TRBJ2-1; D may be TRBD2 (5 bases). The germline V gene encodes CDR1 DFQATT and CDR2 SNEGSKA (reference sequence). Trimming shortened V by 3 bases and J by 0 bases, and 15 bases separated the two germline ends. This CDR3 comprises 16 residues. The DNA of the CDR3 is TGCAGTGCTAGTATTCTCGTAGCGAGCTCCTACAATGAGCAGTTCTTC. As protein: CSASILVASSYNEQFF.

This clonotype was counted at least ten times. The chain recombines TRBV2 with TRBJ2-1, with 10 bases aligning to TRBD2. Germline V CDR1 and CDR2: SNHLY, FYNNEI. This CDR3 is 14 amino acids long. Trimming removed 4 bases from V and 9 bases from J; junction bases left unmatched: 6. The CDR3 spells CASSGLAGAGEQFF. CDR3 bases: TGTGCCAGCAGTGGCCTAGCGGGAGCGGGTGAGCAGTTCTTC.

This clonotype was counted a few times. One base away lies a much larger clone, so this may be a sequencing read error. V usage is TRBV29-1 and J usage is TRBJ2-1, with a possible D match to TRBD2 (6 bases). Germline CDR1 reads SQVTM; CDR2 reads ANQGSEA. CDR3 size: 11 residues. Trimming stripped 5 bases from V and 8 bases from J, with 10 bases between. The CDR3 reads CSVNGGDEQFF. In nucleotides, the CDR3 is TGCAGCGTTAACGGGGGAGATGAGCAGTTCTTC.

V is TRBV7-8 and J is TRBJ2-1; possible D gene TRBD2, 5 bases. There are 16 residues in the CDR3. Trimming removed 4 bases at V and 3 bases at J, with 16 bases between. CDR1 is SGHVS, CDR2 FQNEAQ, per germline. Written as DNA, the CDR3 is TGTGCCAGCAGCTCCCTGGCAATGGGAGACTACAATGAGCAGTTCTTC. It codes for CASSSLAMGDYNEQFF.

This clonotype was recorded a few times. The chain combines TRBV28 with TRBJ1-6, with unresolved D. V dropped 5 bases and J dropped 2 bases, with 7 bases sitting between them. CDR3 length: 14 residues. Germline loops: CDR1 MDHEN, CDR2 SYDVKM. The CDR3 is CASSTGTYNSPLHF. CDR3 nucleotide sequence: TGTGCCAGCAGTACCGGGACCTATAATTCACCCCTCCACTTT.

This clonotype was recorded at least ten times. V is TRBV11-3 and J is TRBJ2-1; TRBD2 is a possible D gene (5 bases). Germline CDR1 SGHNT, CDR2 YENEEA. CDR3 length: 14 amino acids. V was trimmed by 1 base and J by 8 bases, leaving 12 bases between them. CDR3 nucleotide sequence: TGTGCCAGCAGCTTAGGTGGGAGCAAGGATGAGCAGTTCTTC. It specifies CASSLGGSKDEQFF.

This clonotype was observed many times. The chain carries TRBV24-1 and TRBJ2-5; possible D gene TRBD1, 7 bases. Germline assignment: CDR1 KGHDR and CDR2 SFDVKD. Trimming stripped 5 bases from V and 5 bases from J, with 17 bases between. The CDR3 has 15 residues. CDR3 nucleotide sequence: TGTGCCACCAGTGTTTCCCGGAGGGGGCGTGAGACCCAGTACTTC. Translating it yields CATSVSRRGRETQYF.

The chain employs TRBV28 and TRBJ2-4, with 9 bases identical to TRBD2. Trimming took 2 bases from V and 0 from J; bases not matched to a gene: 17. The CDR3 is made up of 21 amino acids. The germline V gene has CDR1 MDHEN and CDR2 SYDVKM. This CDR3 is CASSLRAAGGVTGLAKNIQYF. CDR3 in DNA: TGTGCCAGCAGTTTACGGGCCGCGGGGGGGGTGACCGGTTTAGCCAAAAACATTCAGTACTTC.

There are many counts of this clonotype. This chain connects TRBV24-1 to TRBJ2-5; tentatively, D is TRBD2 (6 bases). CDR3 length: 16 residues. Germline V CDR1 and CDR2: KGHDR, SFDVKD. Trimming removed 4 bases from V and 5 bases from J, with 19 bases in between. The CDR3 DNA reads as TGTGCCACCAGTGAGGGAGGACACGGCGGACGGGAGACCCAGTACTTC. Translated: CATSEGGHGGRETQYF.

The J gene is TRBJ2-2, the V gene TRBV6-1; either TRBD1 or TRBD2 may fit D (5 bases each). CDR3 size: 14 residues. Germline V lookup: CDR1 MNHNS, CDR2 SASEGT. Between the trimmed V and J ends, which lost 8 bases and 4 bases, there was a span of 14 bases. This chain's CDR3 is CASLGAVATGELFF. The DNA for the CDR3 is TGTGCCAGCCTCGGGGCAGTCGCCACCGGGGAGCTGTTTTTT.

This clonotype occurred many times. The chain carries TRBV28 and TRBJ2-3, with a tentative D call TRBD2 (5 bases). Germline V gives CDR1 MDHEN, CDR2 SYDVKM. The CDR3 sequence is 17 residues long. The germline V and J ends were trimmed by 8 bases and 1 base, with 22 bases remaining between them. CDR3 sequence (DNA): TGTGCCAGCCCCGCCAAGCGGTGGAGTGACGGCACAGATACGCAGTATTTT. Its protein product is CASPAKRWSDGTDTQYF.

This chain joins TRBV15 and TRBJ1-6; maybe TRBD1 (6 bases). CDR3 length equals 15 residues. Trimming cost V 0 bases and J 12 bases, with 15 bases left between them. Per germline, CDR1 LNHNV and CDR2 YYDKDF (reference sequence). This CDR3 reads CATSRDRGGRKPLHF. The CDR3 region has the DNA TGTGCCACCAGCAGAGATAGGGGGGGTAGGAAACCCCTCCACTTT.

This clonotype was observed many times. The chain carries TRBV20-1 and TRBJ2-1; no reliable D call. The CDR3 is 14 residues long. The V gene lost 1 base and the J gene lost 5 bases, with 12 bases spanning the gap. Germline V lookup: CDR1 DFQATT, CDR2 SNEGSKA (reference sequence). As DNA, the CDR3 is TGCAGTGCTAGAGGTAGGCCTAACGACAATGAGCAGTTCTTC. The encoded protein is CSARGRPNDNEQFF.